This TCR beta chain was captured by sequencing in a study of beta chain features in type 1 diabetes. Overall study results and limits: In every one of the four CD4+ subsets, TCRB CDR3s were moderately but significantly shorter in Type 1 diabetes patients.

This clone was seen a handful of times. Its antigen is not identified. Of the isolated RNA, all was reverse transcribed, and so the sequenced material was expressed TCRB transcripts. Libraries were prepared by immunoSEQ multiplex PCR; TCRdb keeps only in-frame clonotypes and omits some of them. The sample includes 500,000 to 800,000 clones, 12% of them seen just once. Germline CDR1 and CDR2: LNHDA and SQIVND (reference sequence). The CDR3 is made up of 19 amino acids. The V and J ends lost 4 bases and 4 bases respectively, with 28 bases between them. The receptor comes from a man younger than 45 with type 1 diabetes. The rearrangement joins TRBV19 to TRBJ2-5, with D possibly being TRBD1 or TRBD2 (6 bases each). Sequencing was done on a sample of naive CD4+ T cells from blood. The CDR3 bases are TGTGCCAGTAGTAAGGATTCCGGCGGGGCAGGGGTTTTCGGAGAGACCCAGTACTTC. Protein: CASSKDSGGAGVFGETQYF.